This TCR beta chain was retrieved from a study of T cell responses to AZD1222 COVID-19 vaccine. J gave up 0 bases and V 1 base, and 4 bases lay outside the gene matches. This CDR3 comprises 17 residues. The germline V gene encodes CDR1 LGHNA and CDR2 YSLEER. Note on this clone: Its target is not known.

TCRdb keeps only in-frame clones here, not all; method: immunoSEQ multiplex PCR. The data hold about 96,000 clones, with almost 90% observed a single time. Study results and caveats: Only six individuals given AZD1222 were seropositive at baseline.

This receptor was obtained from an adult in good health. This rearrangement joins TRBV4-3 to TRBJ2-1; 9 bases are shared with TRBD2. The specimen comprised peripheral blood, sampled on day 0 of AZD1222 vaccination. CDR3 residues: CASSQGTAGGSYNEQFF. CDR3 nucleotide sequence: TGCGCCAGCAGCCAAGGAACAGCGGGAGGCTCCTACAATGAGCAGTTCTTC.